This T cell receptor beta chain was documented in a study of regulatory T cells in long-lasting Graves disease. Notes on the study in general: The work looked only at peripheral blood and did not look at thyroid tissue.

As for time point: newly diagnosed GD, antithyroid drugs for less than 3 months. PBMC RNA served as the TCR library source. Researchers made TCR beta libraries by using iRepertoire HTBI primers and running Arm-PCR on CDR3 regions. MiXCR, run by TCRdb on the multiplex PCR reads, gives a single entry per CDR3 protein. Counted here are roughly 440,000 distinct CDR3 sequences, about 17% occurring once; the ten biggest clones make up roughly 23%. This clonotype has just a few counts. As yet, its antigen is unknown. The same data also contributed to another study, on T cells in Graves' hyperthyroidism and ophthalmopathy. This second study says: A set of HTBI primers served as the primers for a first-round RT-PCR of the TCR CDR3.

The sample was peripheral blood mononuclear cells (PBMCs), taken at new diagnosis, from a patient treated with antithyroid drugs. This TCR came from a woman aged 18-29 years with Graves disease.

The chain's CDR3 is CASKGGARNEQYF. DNA for the CDR3: TGTGCCAGCAAGGGTGGGGCCCGGAACGAGCAGTACTTC. The V call is TRBV6-1, the J call TRBJ2-7; maybe TRBD1 (5 bases). The CDR3 has 13 residues. CDR1 is MNHNS, CDR2 SASEGT, per germline. V lost 7 bases, J lost 5 bases, and 15 bases lay in between.